This note documents a single T cell receptor beta chain sequence. Its antigen is unknown. Noted time point: late sampling 161 to 241 days after vaccination in three convalescent patients. Stated treatment: approximately 11-day PBMC culture with coronavirus spike peptide pools or control peptides (ViraFEST assay). The Oncomine TCR Beta short-read assay was applied to DNA of cultured CD4+ T cells. It was from cultured CD4+ T cells that genomic DNA was extracted. One entry per CDR3 protein, called by TCRdb with MiXCR from the PCR reads. The sample holds 20,000 to 25,000 distinct CDR3 sequences, 35% to 45% seen once. This sample was taken from a study of vaccination and CD4 T cells after COVID-19. In the study overall: Eight to ten convalescent patients had mild and one had severe PCR-confirmed SARS-CoV-2 disease.

The trim removed 3 bases at V and 6 bases at J, leaving 4 bases unmatched. The germline CDR1 and CDR2 sequences are MNHEY and SMNVEV (reference sequence). This CDR3 has 13 amino acids. Study conclusions and caveats: Convalescent patients had a median roughly 86% of reactive clones appearing only post-vaccination.

This receptor was obtained from a human donor who had recovered from COVID-19. V is TRBV27 and J is TRBJ2-7, with TRBD1 matching over 8 bases. Source: CD4+ T cells from blood, cultured in vitro, taken about 7 months after SARS-CoV-2 vaccination. Here the CDR3 reads CASSFVQGGEQYF. The CDR3 nucleotides read TGTGCCAGCAGTTTTGTACAGGGGGGCGAGCAGTACTTC.